This TCR beta chain originates from a study of T cells after posttransplantation cyclophosphamide (dated by TCRdb to 2016 to 2018). Broadly, across the study: T cell repertoire reconstitution was tracked by TRB sequencing after myeloablative bone marrow transplantation in which posttransplantation cyclophosphamide was used as GVHD prophylaxis. Blood from all 34 PTCy patients who had 1-year posttransplant specimens underwent TRB sequencing. In 3 patients, TRB sequencing was also performed on up to 3 more blood samples taken 2 to 5.2 years after transplant, and in a handful of patients, pretransplant blood was also TRB-sequenced. Samples from about 32 PTCy-treated patients and 15 to 20 related bone marrow donors of those patients were subjected to antigen receptor sequencing. Public TRB sequences were compared against a database of over 3,000 sequences linked to responses to pathogens, tumor antigens, self-antigens and alloantigens. Because TRA and TRB clonality were tightly correlated in several samples, subsequent TCR analyses were focused on TRB only. Broader findings and caveats from the paper: Donor-recipient similarity was low at 1-2 months but increased during the first year, and donor CD8+ memory clones often dominated later blood repertoires. Across approximately 45 patients, TRB clonality was highly associated with recipient CMV seropositivity and CMV reactivation, and diversity in PTCy patients was similar to diversity in CNI/methotrexate controls. The TRB repertoires of T cells infiltrating skin or the GI tract showed only limited overlap with the TRB repertoires found in blood.

Related bone marrow donors provided peripheral blood samples on the day of marrow donation. Mononuclear cells from peripheral blood and bone marrow were separated by Ficoll-Hypaque density centrifugation and then cryopreserved. Genomic DNA was the input for TRB sequencing, which was run either with the immunoSEQ assay at survey resolution or with the hsTCRB kit. Regarding the original processing steps: The immunoSEQ software handled initial read processing, and the LymphoSeq R package was used for repertoire analyses. Clonality was calculated as 1 minus normalized Shannon entropy, and the Gini coefficient was also calculated for each TRB dataset. To infer phenotypes in unsorted samples, TRB sequences from sorted subsets of the recipient or donor were mapped onto unsorted samples from the same recipient. TCRdb mirrors the immuneACCESS table, restricted to in-frame sequences. Some clones are absent from its copies; in checked studies, under half trace to an unresolved V gene, and the reason for the others is unknown. The DNA gave D and trimming, while V, J and clone size come from that table. For this sample there are tens of thousands of clones; over 85% appear just once. The top ten clones comprise approximately 2.7% of the sample.

The CDR3 holds 13 amino acids from the cysteine to the phenylalanine. Just the 39-base CDR3 DNA is kept, in frame starting at base 1. CDR1 and CDR2 are read off the germline V gene as WSHSY and SAAADI. Trimming at the junction amounts to 3 bases on V and 2 bases on J, and the germline ends lie 8 bases apart. Comments on this clone: What antigen it recognizes has not been identified. No per-base quality is available; no much larger clone lies one base away.

The chain is assembled from TRBV10-2 and TRBJ2-7; 6 matching bases give a weak D call of TRBD2. The receptor comes from a woman in her twenties or thirties in good health and a related stem cell transplant donor. The sample taken for sequencing was PBMCs. Here is the DNA: TGCGCCAGCAGTGACCCGGGGGCCTACGAGCAGTACTTC. Its translation is CASSDPGAYEQYF.